This entry lists 30 T cell receptor beta chains sequenced from one sample in a study of response to subunit inactivated influenza vaccine. Using its own MiXCR run on the RT-PCR reads, TCRdb lists one record per CDR3 protein. This sample has roughly 780,000 distinct CDR3 sequences, with 15% to 20% found just once. The source material was PBMCs from blood, sampled 4 to 6 days after vaccination. All receptors come from a middle-aged man who received an inactivated influenza vaccine.

The rearrangement links TRBV27 to TRBJ1-1, with D perhaps matching TRBD1 (5 bases). The CDR3 is 15 amino acids. In germline, CDR1 is MNHEY, CDR2 SMNVEV (reference sequence). Trimming removed 6 bases from V and 5 bases from J, with 19 bases in between. CDR3 sequence (DNA): TGTGCCAGCAGGGACCGGGGCCGTTGGGGGACTGAAGCTTTCTTT. It codes for CASRDRGRWGTEAFF.

This clonotype was seen a handful of times. This chain connects TRBV27 to TRBJ2-3, with 7 nucleotides matching TRBD2. This CDR3 has 16 amino acids. Germline V gene data show CDR1 as MNHEY and CDR2 as SMNVEV (reference sequence). V lost 5 bases, J lost 1 base, and 9 bases stayed unmatched. The DNA of the CDR3 is TGTGCCAGCAGTCCCCGACGGGAGGAGGGCACAGATACGCAGTATTTT. Translated: CASSPRREEGTDTQYF.

The chain uses TRBV12-3 or TRBV12-4 and TRBJ2-1, with D perhaps TRBD2 (6 bases). Trimming removed 5 bases from V and 2 bases from J, with 13 bases in between. The CDR3 covers 15 residues. The CDR3: CASSPTGVPYNEQFF. DNA of the CDR3: TGTGCCAGCAGTCCCACGGGAGTCCCCTACAATGAGCAGTTCTTC.

This clonotype was seen more than once but under ten times. The gene calls are TRBV20-1 and TRBJ1-5; TRBD1 might be the D (5 bases). V was clipped by 7 bases and J by 3 bases, with 16 bases between them. This CDR3 contains 14 residues. Germline V gene sequence: CDR1 DFQATT, CDR2 SNEGSKA (reference sequence). The CDR3 DNA is TGCAGTGTACCTGGGGGACGATACAATCAGCCCCAGCATTTT. Its protein product is CSVPGGRYNQPQHF.

This sequence joins TRBV7-2 and TRBJ2-7, with TRBD2 identical over 14 bases. The germline gives CDR1 SGHTA, CDR2 FQGNSA. The V and J ends lost 5 bases and 6 bases, in that order; junction bases with no gene match: 3. This CDR3 contains 14 residues. The CDR3 nucleotides are TGTGCCAGCAGCAAGACTAGCGGGAGGGTCGAGCAGTACTTC. This translates into CASSKTSGRVEQYF.

This clonotype was seen only a few times. J is TRBJ2-3 and V is TRBV12-3 or TRBV12-4; 9 bases are shared with TRBD2. With V trimmed by 4 bases and J by 3 bases, 8 bases remained unmatched. The CDR3 has 16 amino acids. The DNA of the CDR3 is TGTGCCAGCAGTTACCGTGCGGGGGGGGGGACAGATACGCAGTATTTT. Translating gives CASSYRAGGGTDTQYF.

This clonotype appeared a few times. The chain recombines TRBV4-2 with TRBJ1-2, with D tentatively TRBD1 (6 bases). V lost 0 bases, J lost 8 bases, and 7 bases lay in between. CDR1 LGHNA and CDR2 YNFKEQ come from the germline V gene. This CDR3 is built from 12 residues. CDR3 nucleotide sequence: TGTGCCAGCAGCCAAGATGGGGGCGGCTACACCTTC. Its translation: CASSQDGGGYTF.

This clonotype was observed a few times. The chain combines TRBV6-2 or TRBV6-3 with TRBJ1-1, with TRBD1 matching over 11 bases. Germline CDR1 and CDR2: MNHEY and SVGEGT. The ends lost 6 bases at V and 11 bases at J; junction bases unmatched: 11. The CDR3 runs to 14 residues. CDR3 residues: CASRRDRGKYMAFF. DNA of the CDR3: TGTGCCAGCAGACGGGACAGGGGGAAATATATGGCTTTCTTT.

This clonotype turned up a few times. An end of the junction does not agree with germline; a read error may underlie this. V usage is TRBV5-1 and J usage is TRBJ2-5; D may match TRBD1 or TRBD2 (6 bases each). This CDR3 contains 15 residues. Germline V lookup: CDR1 SGHRS, CDR2 YFSETQ. CDR3 coding DNA: TGCGCCAGTAGCTTCGGGGGCGCGCTGGGAGAGACCCAGTACTTC. As protein: CASSFGGALGETQYF.

This chain joins TRBV19 and TRBJ2-2; TRBD1 aligns across 9 bases. The CDR3 sequence is 15 residues long. In germline, CDR1 is LNHDA, CDR2 SQIVND (reference sequence). V shed 11 bases, J shed 2 bases, and the junction held 9 bases outside the gene matches. DNA of the CDR3: TGTGCCTCATTCCGGGGACAGGGTAACACCGGGGAGCTGTTTTTT. It encodes CASFRGQGNTGELFF.

The J gene is TRBJ2-5, the V gene TRBV5-6, with D possibly being TRBD1 (6 bases). Germline lookup yields CDR1 SGHDT and CDR2 YYEEEE. The CDR3 totals 14 residues. V was cut by 2 bases and J by 5 bases, with 13 bases left in between. CDR3 in amino acids: CASSFGTSTETQYF. CDR3 in DNA: TGTGCCAGCAGCTTCGGGACATCTACGGAGACCCAGTACTTC.

This clonotype occurred a few times. V gene TRBV6-2 or TRBV6-3 combines with J gene TRBJ2-1, with D possibly TRBD2 on 6 matching bases. The CDR3 contains 13 residues. V dropped 7 bases and J dropped 6 bases, with 13 bases sitting between them. Germline V gene sequence: CDR1 MNHEY, CDR2 SVGEGT. The CDR3 DNA reads as TGTGCCAGCAAGATGGGACTCGGCAATGAGCAGTTCTTC. Its translation is CASKMGLGNEQFF.

The chain couples TRBV24-1 to TRBJ2-3; D gene unclear. Germline CDR1 is KGHDR and CDR2 is SFDVKD. V lost 1 base to trimming and J lost 4 bases, with 14 bases between them. CDR3 length: 16 residues. CDR3: CATSDLGGTGADTQYF. In nucleotides, the CDR3 is TGTGCCACCAGTGATTTAGGCGGAACTGGGGCAGATACGCAGTATTTT.

This clonotype has only a few counts. The chain is built from TRBV4-3 and TRBJ2-1, with 7 bases that match TRBD2. V dropped 0 bases and J dropped 8; count of bases not matched to a gene: 13. CDR3 length equals 17 residues. Germline assignment: CDR1 LGHNA and CDR2 YSLEER. The CDR3 nucleotides read TGCGCCAGCAGCCAAGATTTTGCCAGCGGGACCGCCGATGAGCAGTTCTTC. Protein product: CASSQDFASGTADEQFF.

DNA for the CDR3: TGCGCCAGCACGGCGGACGGGACAGGCCAAGAGACCCAGTACTTC. This codes for CASTADGTGQETQYF. The chain carries TRBV5-1 and TRBJ2-5, with 8 bases aligning to TRBD1. CDR1 is SGHRS, CDR2 YFSETQ, per germline. The CDR3 is 15 amino acids. V shed 6 bases and J 1 base; nucleotides not matched to a gene: 8.

The V gene is TRBV7-6, the J gene TRBJ2-2; the match to TRBD2 covers 13 bases. V shed 3 bases and J 1 base; nucleotides not matched to a gene: 5. Germline CDR1 reads SGHVS; CDR2 reads FNYEAQ. The CDR3 sequence is 18 residues long. The CDR3 loop is CASSLGLAGYQNTGELFF. CDR3 DNA: TGTGCCAGCAGCTTGGGACTAGCGGGGTACCAGAACACCGGGGAGCTGTTTTTT.

This chain uses TRBV20-1 with TRBJ1-4; possibly TRBD1 for D (5 bases). CDR1 is DFQATT and CDR2 is SNEGSKA in the germline V gene (reference sequence). The CDR3 totals 14 residues. Trimming removed 5 bases at V and 0 bases at J, with 10 bases between. DNA of the CDR3: TGCAGTGCTTCACAGGACGCAACTAATGAAAAACTGTTTTTT. Translation gives CSASQDATNEKLFF.

This clonotype has a handful of counts. The rearrangement uses TRBV5-1 and TRBJ1-2; D perhaps matches TRBD1 (5 bases). CDR1 is SGHRS, CDR2 YFSETQ, per germline. CDR3 length equals 16 residues. Trimming took off 0 bases at V and 2 bases at J, with 14 bases between the two ends. As DNA, the CDR3 is TGCGCCAGCAGCTTGGATTCGACAGCCCTAAACTATGGCTACACCTTC. Translation: CASSLDSTALNYGYTF.

This chain connects TRBV12-3 or TRBV12-4 to TRBJ2-2; perhaps TRBD2 as D (5 bases). The CDR3 loop spans 19 amino acids. With 11 bases removed from V and 7 bases from J, the gap between germline ends came to 35 bases. The CDR3 region has the DNA TGTGCCTTCAGTTTATTAAGGGTATGGGAAGCGGTAGTAGGCGGGGAGCTGTTTTTT. Amino acid sequence: CAFSLLRVWEAVVGGELFF.

This chain connects TRBV7-9 to TRBJ2-5; the match to TRBD1 covers 9 bases. Germline V gene sequence: CDR1 SEHNR, CDR2 FQNEAQ (reference sequence). The CDR3 has 15 amino acids. Trimming took 5 bases from V and 4 from J; bases not matched to a gene: 8. The DNA of the CDR3 is TGTGCCAGCAGCACGTCCCGGGACAGGGCAGAGACCCAGTACTTC. It yields the protein CASSTSRDRAETQYF.

V usage is TRBV29-1 and J usage is TRBJ2-3; 8 nucleotides agree with TRBD2. The length of the CDR3 is 15 residues. The trim removed 1 base at V and 8 bases at J, leaving 11 bases unmatched. Germline V gives CDR1 SQVTM, CDR2 ANQGSEA. CDR3 bases: TGCAGCGTTGAAGGGCTAGCGGGCGTGGGTGTTACGCAGTATTTT. Protein: CSVEGLAGVGVTQYF.

This clonotype appeared many times. The CDR3 DNA reads TGCGCCAGCAGCCAAGAAGGGGACACTGAAGCTTTCTTT. This translates into CASSQEGDTEAFF. V gene TRBV4-3 combines with J gene TRBJ1-1; a weak D match, TRBD1 (5 bases). Deletions cut 0 bases from V and 3 bases from J, with 5 bases between. Germline V gene lookup returns CDR1 LGHNA and CDR2 YSLEER. CDR3 size: 13 residues.

V and J are TRBV5-1 and TRBJ1-1; 7 positions agree with TRBD1. Trimming at V came to 5 bases and at J to 3 bases, leaving 10 bases not matched to a gene. The CDR3 has 15 amino acids. The germline gives CDR1 SGHRS, CDR2 YFSETQ. The CDR3 spells CASRENRGGHTEAFF. CDR3 nucleotides: TGCGCCAGCAGGGAGAACAGGGGCGGGCACACTGAAGCTTTCTTT.

The V gene is TRBV7-9, the J gene TRBJ1-2; D is unresolved. Per germline, CDR1 SEHNR and CDR2 FQNEAQ (reference sequence). V was trimmed by 2 bases and J by 9 bases, leaving 13 bases between them. The CDR3 is 13 amino acids. CDR3 nucleotide sequence: TGTGCCAGCAGCTTACTGGGATCGGAAAGCTACACCTTC. Its protein product is CASSLLGSESYTF.

There are a few counts of this clonotype. V usage is TRBV20-1 and J usage is TRBJ2-1; 13 nucleotides match TRBD2. V lost 4 bases and J lost 8; bases outside the gene matches: 5. The CDR3 is 14 amino acids. Germline CDR1 is DFQATT and CDR2 is SNEGSKA (reference sequence). CDR3 loop: CSATTSGGFDEQFF. CDR3 in DNA: TGCAGTGCTACGACTAGCGGGGGGTTCGATGAGCAGTTCTTC.

This clonotype was seen ten or more times. This chain connects TRBV29-1 to TRBJ2-1, with D unresolved. Germline V gene sequence: CDR1 SQVTM, CDR2 ANQGSEA. The CDR3 spans 13 residues. V was cut by 7 bases and J by 3 bases, with 13 bases left in between. CDR3 DNA: TGCAGCGGGGCTGGGCACGACTACAATGAGCAGTTCTTC. The encoded protein is CSGAGHDYNEQFF.

This clonotype was seen a handful of times. The gene calls are TRBV7-2 and TRBJ2-1, with TRBD2 matching 10 bases. Germline CDR1 SGHTA, CDR2 FQGNSA. Germline trimming cut 4 bases from V and 10 bases from J; bases unmatched to any gene: 10. The CDR3 has 15 residues. This chain's CDR3 is CASSSLAGSGREQFF. CDR3 sequence (DNA): TGTGCCAGCAGCTCACTAGCGGGGTCAGGACGGGAGCAGTTCTTC.

The gene calls are TRBV7-3 and TRBJ2-6, with D possibly matching TRBD1 (6 bases). Germline V CDR1 and CDR2: SGHTA, FQGTGA. Trimming left V 5 bases short and J 2 bases short, with 13 bases between. The CDR3 is 16 residues long. CDR3 in amino acids: CASSLSHRAGANVLTF. DNA of the CDR3: TGTGCCAGCAGCCTCTCTCACAGGGCTGGGGCCAACGTCCTGACTTTC.

The V gene is TRBV5-1, the J gene TRBJ2-2; no reliable D call. The germline V gene has CDR1 SGHRS and CDR2 YFSETQ. Trimming pared 5 bases from V and 5 bases from J, leaving 13 bases between. CDR3 length equals 14 residues. The CDR3 protein is CASSLGNPTGELFF. Written as DNA, the CDR3 is TGCGCCAGCAGTCTGGGGAATCCTACCGGGGAGCTGTTTTTT.

This clonotype was observed a few times. This chain connects TRBV24-1 to TRBJ2-6; 8 bases are a match to TRBD2. The CDR3 totals 16 residues. V shed 3 bases and J 1 base; nucleotides not matched to a gene: 1. The germline V gene has CDR1 KGHDR and CDR2 SFDVKD. The CDR3 sequence is CATSDTSGSGANVLTF. The CDR3 bases are TGTGCCACCAGTGATACTAGCGGTTCTGGGGCCAACGTCCTGACTTTC.